Below are 14 T cell receptor beta chains sequenced from a single sample in a study of blood T cell repertoires in COVID-19. TCRdb's table, derived via immunoSEQ multiplex PCR, lists solely in-frame clones and lacks some. Of 200,000 to 250,000 clones in the sample, approximately 83% were seen once. Specimen: peripheral blood. The source is a woman between 50 and 59 years old with acute or convalescent COVID-19.

V is TRBV4-2 and J is TRBJ2-5; TRBD2 agrees at 12 bases. V trimming: 1 base; J trimming: 2 bases; junction bases outside the gene matches: 2. The germline V gene encodes CDR1 LGHNA and CDR2 YNFKEQ. CDR3 length: 16 amino acids. CDR3 bases: TGTGCCAGCAGCCAAGGGACTAGCGGGGATCAAGAGACCCAGTACTTC. It specifies CASSQGTSGDQETQYF.

The chain carries TRBV18 and TRBJ2-3; TRBD2 is a possible D gene (6 bases). Germline V gives CDR1 KGHSH, CDR2 LQKENI. V was trimmed by 5 bases and J by 3 bases, leaving 12 bases between them. CDR3 length: 14 amino acids. The CDR3 coding sequence is TGTGCCAGCTCAGCGACTAGAGAGACAGATACGCAGTATTTT. Amino acid sequence: CASSATRETDTQYF.

The chain links TRBV24-1 to TRBJ1-2, with D possibly matching TRBD1 (5 bases). The CDR3 sequence is 14 residues long. V was cut by 0 bases and J by 3 bases, with 7 bases left in between. CDR1 and CDR2 from the germline V gene are KGHDR and SFDVKD. CDR3 sequence (DNA): TGTGCCACCAGTGATTTGGACAGCGACTATGGCTACACCTTC. As protein: CATSDLDSDYGYTF.

This chain links TRBV6-5 with TRBJ2-3, with D possibly matching TRBD2 (7 bases). Per germline, CDR1 MNHEY and CDR2 SVGAGI. Trimming pared 5 bases from V and 5 bases from J, leaving 17 bases between. This CDR3 region has 15 residues. The CDR3 is CASSRRRGAKDTQYF. CDR3 DNA: TGTGCCAGCAGTCGACGCCGGGGGGCAAAAGATACGCAGTATTTT.

About this clone itself: Distinct nucleotide sequences in the sample also encode this CDR3. This chain uses TRBV27 with TRBJ2-5; TRBD2 is a possible D gene (5 bases). The CDR3 length is 13 residues. The germline V gene has CDR1 MNHEY and CDR2 SMNVEV (reference sequence). The ends were cut back, 5 bases at V and 2 bases at J, with 9 bases in the middle. The DNA for the CDR3 is TGTGCCAGCAGTCTAAGAGGGCAAGAGACCCAGTACTTC. Translation gives CASSLRGQETQYF.

J is TRBJ2-3 and V is TRBV18; 9 bases map to TRBD2. Unmatched junction bases numbered 8, after V lost 3 bases and J lost 4 bases. This CDR3 is built from 16 residues. CDR1 is KGHSH and CDR2 is LQKENI in the germline V gene. CDR3: CASSPVLRGGPDTQYF. Here the CDR3 DNA reads TGTGCCAGCTCACCGGTTTTGCGGGGGGGCCCAGATACGCAGTATTTT.

In this sample, this clone turned up once. The V and J genes are TRBV6-5 and TRBJ2-5; no reliable D call. Per germline, CDR1 MNHEY and CDR2 SVGAGI. The V end was cut by 5 bases, the J end by 1 base, with 14 bases between. The CDR3 covers 15 residues. In DNA, the CDR3 is TGTGCCAGCAGTCCCAGAGGCTTCAGCCAAGAGACCCAGTACTTC. It yields the protein CASSPRGFSQETQYF.

The chain has TRBV27 and TRBJ2-2; 10 nucleotides line up with TRBD1. CDR1 is MNHEY, CDR2 SMNVEV, per germline (reference sequence). This CDR3 region has 17 residues. The trim removed 6 bases at V and 2 bases at J, leaving 9 bases unmatched. The CDR3 DNA reads TGTGCCAGCAGCGGGACAGGGGTTTCGGGAAACACCGGGGAGCTGTTTTTT. The encoded protein is CASSGTGVSGNTGELFF.

V is TRBV7-9 and J is TRBJ2-1, with D tentatively TRBD2 (6 bases). V lost 3 bases, J lost 5 bases, and 14 bases lay in between. The CDR3 has 15 residues. Germline-derived CDR1 and CDR2 are SEHNR and FQNEAQ (reference sequence). CDR3 amino acids: CASSFFWGENNEQFF. The CDR3 DNA reads TGTGCCAGCAGCTTCTTTTGGGGGGAAAACAATGAGCAGTTCTTC.

Notes on this clone: The junction shows a germline mismatch at one end, possibly a read error. This chain's CDR3 is CASSLVSSTGLSYEQYF. The CDR3 DNA follows: TGTGCTAGCAGCTTAGTCTCCTCGACAGGGCTCTCCTACGAGCAGTACTTC. The J gene is TRBJ2-7, the V gene TRBV7-7, with 7 bases lining up with TRBD1. The CDR3 is made up of 17 amino acids. Germline V CDR1 and CDR2: SSHAT, FNYEAQ (reference sequence).

The rearrangement joins TRBV3-1 (or the pseudogene TRBV3-2) to TRBJ1-2; D is possibly TRBD1 (5 bases). From germline, CDR1 is LGHDT and CDR2 YNNKEL (reference sequence). The V end lost 1 base, the J end lost 4 bases, and 13 bases lay between the germline ends. The CDR3 runs to 15 residues. This CDR3 reads CASSQGEGYGYGYTF. The CDR3 DNA follows: TGTGCCAGCAGCCAAGGGGAGGGGTACGGCTATGGCTACACCTTC.

The rearrangement joins TRBV11-2 to TRBJ2-3; 14 bases fit TRBD2. Germline V gene data show CDR1 as SGHAT and CDR2 as FQNNGV. The CDR3 spans 18 residues. The V segment lost 6 bases and the J segment 0 bases; nucleotides outside the gene matches: 8. CDR3 DNA sequence: TGTGCCAGCAGGTTTTGGACTAGCGGGGGGACGAGCACAGATACGCAGTATTTT. It specifies CASRFWTSGGTSTDTQYF.

This clone came up a few times. This sequence joins TRBV7-2 and TRBJ2-1; 8 positions agree with TRBD2. This CDR3 has 15 residues. Germline V lookup: CDR1 SGHTA, CDR2 FQGNSA. J was trimmed by 5 bases and V by 1 base; bases with no gene match: 4. CDR3: CASSLGTSSDNEQFF. For the CDR3, the DNA is TGTGCCAGCAGCTTAGGGACTAGCAGCGACAATGAGCAGTTCTTC. Variable domain in full (rest from reference TRBV7-2 and TRBJ2-1): GAGVSQSPSNKVTEKGKDVELRCDPISGHTALYWYRQSLGQGLEFLIYFQGNSAPDKSGLPSDRFSAERTGGSVSTLTIQRTQQEDSAVYLCASSLGTSSDNEQFFGPGTRLTVL.

This clone has a count of ten or more. CDR3 loop: CASSLRPARGQFF. The CDR3 nucleotides are TGCGCCAGCAGCCTGCGGCCGGCCCGCGGGCAGTTCTTC. The chain carries TRBV5-1 and TRBJ2-1; D ambiguous. In germline, CDR1 is SGHRS, CDR2 YFSETQ. CDR3 length equals 13 residues. V was pared by 4 bases and J by 12 bases, with 17 bases between.